The sequence of this TCR beta chain was determined in a study of blood T cell repertoires in COVID-19. Study-wide context: PBMCs, B-cell-depleted T cells, or T cells were the source of the cDNA or gDNA that made up the material.

The authors' processing: Cell counts per sample came from amplifying reference gene primers. Data came from immunoSEQ multiplex PCR; TCRdb stores just in-frame clones and leaves some out. V, J and clone size are those of that table, while D and trimming were read from the DNA. The table shows roughly 180,000 clones, with about four fifths occurring only once. While infection was still active, Seattle patients were enrolled and then followed longitudinally. This clone was found a few times. The ends lost 1 base at V and 8 bases at J; junction bases unmatched: 7. Germline lookup yields CDR1 SGHDN and CDR2 FVKESK. This CDR3 has 16 residues.

This receptor was taken from a woman aged 40 to 50 with COVID-19, enrolled during active disease. The sequenced sample was peripheral blood. The V and J genes are TRBV14 and TRBJ2-4; 11 bases match TRBD2. CDR3 in amino acids: CASSQVSGREKDIQYF. CDR3 nucleotides: TGTGCCAGCAGCCAAGTTAGCGGGAGGGAGAAAGACATTCAGTACTTC.